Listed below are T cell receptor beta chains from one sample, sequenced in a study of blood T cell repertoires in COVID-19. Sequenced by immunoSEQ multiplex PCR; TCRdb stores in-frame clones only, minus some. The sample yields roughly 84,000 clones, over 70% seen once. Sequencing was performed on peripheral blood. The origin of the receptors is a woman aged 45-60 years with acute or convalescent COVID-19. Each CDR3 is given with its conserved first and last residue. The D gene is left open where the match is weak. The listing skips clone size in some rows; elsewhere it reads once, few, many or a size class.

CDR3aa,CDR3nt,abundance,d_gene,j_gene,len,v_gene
CASRGGGSSQPQHF,TGTGCCAGCAGGGGAGGGGGATCATCGCAGCCCCAGCATTTT,-,-,TRBJ1-5,14,TRBV2
CASSPQGPPYEQYF,TGTGCCAGCTCACCACAGGGGCCCCCCTACGAGCAGTACTTC,-,-,TRBJ2-7,14,TRBV18
CASSPSGTYEVTFF,TGTGCCAGCAGCCCCTCCGGGACATATGAGGTAACTTTCTTT,-,-,TRBJ1-1,14,TRBV28
CASSSQDKKLYTF,TGTGCCAGCAGTTCTCAGGACAAGAAGCTCTACACCTTC,-,-,TRBJ1-2,13,TRBV12-3/TRBV12-4
CASSSLDRGHGYTF,TGTGCCAGCAGCTCTCTGGACAGGGGCCATGGCTACACCTTC,-,TRBD1,TRBJ1-2,14,TRBV7-2
CASSITRSGGSSGNTIYF,TGTGCCAGTAGTATAACGAGGAGTGGAGGAAGCTCTGGAAACACCATATATTTT,-,-,TRBJ1-3,18,TRBV19
CASREGGYTF,TGTGCCAGCAGGGAGGGGGGCTACACCTTC,-,-,TRBJ1-2,10,TRBV28
CASSRRSGISYNEQFF,TGTGCCAGCAGTAGGAGGTCCGGCATTTCCTACAATGAGCAGTTCTTC,-,-,TRBJ2-1,16,TRBV6-2/TRBV6-3
CASSEATGRVNQPQHF,TGTGCCAGCAGTGAAGCCACAGGGCGGGTAAATCAGCCCCAGCATTTT,-,-,TRBJ1-5,16,TRBV6-1
CAWSIGQSSYNSPLHF,TGTGCCTGGAGCATAGGACAGAGCTCCTATAATTCACCCCTCCACTTT,once,-,TRBJ1-6,16,TRBV30
CASSLSGGAINEQFF,TGTGCCAGCTCGCTGAGCGGGGGGGCCATAAATGAGCAGTTCTTC,-,TRBD2,TRBJ2-1,15,TRBV6-4
CASSMWDREAQPQHF,TGTGCCAGCAGCATGTGGGACAGGGAGGCTCAGCCCCAGCATTTT,-,TRBD1,TRBJ1-5,15,TRBV5-5
CATSTRDRSSYEQYF,TGTGCCACCAGCACCCGGGACAGGAGCTCCTACGAGCAGTACTTC,-,TRBD1,TRBJ2-7,15,TRBV15